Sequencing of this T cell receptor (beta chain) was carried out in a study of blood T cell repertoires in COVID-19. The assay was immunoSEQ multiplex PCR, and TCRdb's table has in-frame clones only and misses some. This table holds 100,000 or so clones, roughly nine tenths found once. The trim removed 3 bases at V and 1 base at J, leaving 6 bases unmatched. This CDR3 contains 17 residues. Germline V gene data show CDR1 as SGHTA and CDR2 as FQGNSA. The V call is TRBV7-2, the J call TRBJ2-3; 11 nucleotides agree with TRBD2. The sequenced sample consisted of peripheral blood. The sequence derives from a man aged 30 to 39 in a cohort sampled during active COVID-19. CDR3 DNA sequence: TGTGCCAGCAGCTTTCAACTACTAGCGGGGGGCACAGATACGCAGTATTTT. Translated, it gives CASSFQLLAGGTDTQYF.